This T cell receptor (beta chain) came from a study of identical twins. TCRdb passed the 5' RACE reads through MiXCR, listing each CDR3 protein once. The sample lists under 1 million distinct CDR3 sequences; 9% to 15% were seen once. The CDR3 is made up of 13 amino acids. CDR1 and CDR2 (germline): MNHNS, SASEGT. V was clipped by 8 bases and J by 0 bases, with 11 bases between them. There are a few counts of this clonotype. These data were also reused for a study on yellow fever vaccine responses in identical twins.

Sequenced material: PBMCs. This clonotype was sampled from a woman aged 18-29 years in good health. The chain is built from TRBV6-1 and TRBJ2-7; possibly TRBD1 for D (5 bases). DNA for the CDR3: TGTGCCAGCGGAACAGGCTACTCCTACGAGCAGTACTTC. This sequence encodes CASGTGYSYEQYF.